This entry is about one T cell receptor beta chain. Its antigen is unidentified. The germline V and J ends were trimmed by 2 bases and 7 bases, with 17 bases remaining between them. Germline assignment: CDR1 SEHNR and CDR2 FQNEAQ (reference sequence). The CDR3 extends over 15 amino acids. PCR primers comprised 60 Vbeta and 13 Jbeta primers. Generated by immunoSEQ multiplex PCR, the TCRdb table keeps only in-frame clones and is missing some. Among over 150,000 clones, roughly 77% were seen once, and the ten largest hold around 2.1%. This sample stems from a study of cytomegalovirus exposure and HLA in healthy donors. About the research overall: Ancestry clustering placed 70% to 90% of several hundred genotyped donors in the Caucasian-associated cluster. Regarding the study as a whole: The only immune exposure information that was available was CMV serostatus. A prior analysis recorded that most TCR beta V segments were productive about 90% or about 30% of the time.

V and J are TRBV7-9 and TRBJ1-2; perhaps TRBD1 as D (5 bases). The receptor's source is a man aged 45-65 years in good health and CMV-seropositive. The sequenced material came from PBMCs. The CDR3, as DNA: TGTGCCAGCAGCTTATTGGGGGGACGGATGGGTGGCTACACCTTC. As protein: CASSLLGGRMGGYTF.